The source of this T cell receptor beta chain is a study of a mutant IDH1 vaccine in newly diagnosed glioma (dated by TCRdb to 2020 to 2022). For context, the study as a whole: Patients were given eight vaccinations, in weeks 1, 3, 5, 7, 11, 15, 19 and 23, which matched visits V03 through V10. Vaccination began 4-6 weeks after radiotherapy alone, or alongside temozolomide cycles in the chemotherapy-containing groups. Of the 32 patients who were treated, about 62% were male and 37.5% were female, and the mean age was about 37 years. Prior to enrollment, patients had been given standard therapy consisting of radiotherapy alone, temozolomide alone, or radiochemotherapy with temozolomide, with the combination given to most patients. Peripheral blood samples were drawn at six visits, namely V03 (baseline), V05, V07, V10, V12 and V13. Longitudinal TCRB deep sequencing was done for 25 treated patients, wherever samples were available for exploratory analyses. Overall results and qualifications from the work: Availability determined which PBMC samples were chosen for TCRB deep sequencing. Vaccine-induced immune responses across multiple MHC alleles were detected in 93.3% of patients. No apparent relationship was observed between pseudoprogression and alterations in the top peripheral T cell clonotypes detected by TCRB sequencing. The authors noted that analyses of patient blood samples could not be reproduced because of sample limitations.

At the junction V is shortened by 3 bases and J by 3 bases, with 13 bases in between. The CDR3 numbers 15 residues from cysteine through phenylalanine. Only CDR3 DNA remains: 45 bases, in frame from the first base. CDR1 and CDR2, per the germline V gene, are SGHDT and YYEEEE. This clone was recorded once. Its antigen specificity is not known. Base-call qualities are not available, and no considerably larger clone is one nucleotide away. Interpreted using the paper, the time point label stands for: week 23, last vaccination. A 20-mer mutant IDH1 peptide at 300 micrograms in Montanide made up each vaccine dose, which was injected subcutaneously together with topical imiquimod. Donors had newly diagnosed WHO grade 3 or 4 IDH1-mutant astrocytomas with loss of nuclear ATRX. The samples were drawn from NOA16, a multicentre, single-arm, open-label phase I trial in Germany that tested a mutant IDH1 peptide vaccine in humans for the first time. Genomic DNA for TCRB sequencing was isolated from EDTA blood with the DNeasy Blood and Tissue Kit.

The protocol used for the library was the immunoSEQ multiplex PCR assay. Rearranged TCR beta chain sequences were amplified using the hsTCRB Kit according to the manufacturer's protocol. TCRB libraries were sequenced on an Illumina MiSeq. On the authors' methods: The proprietary platform of the kit vendor was used for demultiplexing, trimming and gene mapping. TCRdb holds this immuneACCESS table with in-frame rearrangements only. Some clones are missing; in checked studies, unresolved V genes explain under half, and the rest has no known cause. That table supplies the V and J calls and clone size; D and trimming were determined from the DNA. A total of roughly 51,000 clones appear in this sample, about three quarters of them only once. Jointly, the top ten make up about 8.8% of the sample.

The clonotype was recovered from a woman aged 40 to 50 with glioma. Some clones in this sample may be carry-over from other donors' samples. The sequence links TRBV5-6 to TRBJ1-5; the D region possibly corresponds to TRBD1 (5 bases align). The starting material was PBMCs, obtained from a glioma patient whose treatment included an IDH1 peptide vaccine. CDR3 reads: CASSWGRRVNQPQHF. The bases read TGTGCCAGCAGCTGGGGACGGCGAGTCAATCAGCCCCAGCATTTT. Beyond the CDR3, the reference TRBV5-6 and TRBJ1-5 genes provide the residues; the full variable domain reads: DAGVTQSPTHLIKTRGQQVTLRCSPKSGHDTVSWYQQALGQGPQFIFQYYEEEERQRGNFPDRFSGHQFPNYSSELNVNALLLGDSALYLCASSWGRRVNQPQHFGDGTRLSIL.